This entry describes one T cell receptor beta chain. Its antigen is currently unknown. The entry originates in a study of cytomegalovirus exposure and HLA in healthy donors. Study-wide findings and caveats: Researchers reported in a later analysis that a missense DCLRE1C variant was tied to TCR beta V- and J-gene trimming.

Regarding donors, all were healthy bone marrow donors. J was trimmed by 7 bases and V by 8 bases; bases with no gene match: 2. This CDR3 contains 13 residues. Germline values: CDR1 MNHNY, CDR2 SVGAGI (reference sequence). Researchers ran the PCR with 60 Vbeta and 13 Jbeta primers. Only in-frame clones appear in the TCRdb table, and some are missing; sequencing was by immunoSEQ multiplex PCR. This table has about 50,000 clones, around 80% appearing once. This TCR was sampled from a man between 25 and 39 years old in good health and CMV-seropositive. Specimen: PBMCs. V and J are TRBV6-6 and TRBJ1-6; 10 bases agree with TRBD1. CDR3 residues: CASEGQGNSPLHF. The CDR3 region has the DNA TGTGCCAGCGAGGGACAGGGGAATTCACCCCTCCACTTT.